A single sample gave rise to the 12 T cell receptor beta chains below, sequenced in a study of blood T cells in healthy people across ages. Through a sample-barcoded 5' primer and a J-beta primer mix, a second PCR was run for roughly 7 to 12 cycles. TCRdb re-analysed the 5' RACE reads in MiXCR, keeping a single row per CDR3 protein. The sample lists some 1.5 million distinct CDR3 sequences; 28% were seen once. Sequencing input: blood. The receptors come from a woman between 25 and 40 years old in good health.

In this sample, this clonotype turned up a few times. CDR3: CASSSTLETAPTTYEQYF. The CDR3 nucleotides are TGCGCCAGCAGCTCGACGCTAGAGACAGCGCCCACCACCTACGAGCAGTACTTC. The chain is built from TRBV5-1 and TRBJ2-7, with a weak D call TRBD1 (5 bases). Germline CDR1 is SGHRS and CDR2 is YFSETQ. This CDR3 is 18 amino acids long. V lost 3 bases and J lost 2, with 24 bases in between.

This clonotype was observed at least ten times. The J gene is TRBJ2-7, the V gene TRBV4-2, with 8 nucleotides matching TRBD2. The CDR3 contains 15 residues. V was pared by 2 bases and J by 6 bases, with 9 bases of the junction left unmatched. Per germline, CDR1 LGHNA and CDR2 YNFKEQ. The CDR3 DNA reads TGTGCCAGCAGCCAACCCTCCGGGGGGGTCGGCGAGCAGTACTTC. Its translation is CASSQPSGGVGEQYF.

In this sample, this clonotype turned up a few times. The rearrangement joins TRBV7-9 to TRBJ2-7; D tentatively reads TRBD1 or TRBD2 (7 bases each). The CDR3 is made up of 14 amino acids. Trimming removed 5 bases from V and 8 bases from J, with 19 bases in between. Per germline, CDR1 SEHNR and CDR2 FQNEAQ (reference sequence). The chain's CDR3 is CASSQPKTGTKQYF. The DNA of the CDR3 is TGTGCCAGCAGCCAACCCAAGACAGGGACTAAGCAGTACTTC.

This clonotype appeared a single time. This CDR3 reads CASSFLGVRNTEAFF. DNA for the CDR3: TGTGCCAGCAGTTTTTTGGGGGTGCGGAACACTGAAGCTTTCTTT. The chain employs TRBV27 and TRBJ1-1, with D perhaps TRBD1 (5 bases). The CDR3 sequence is 15 residues long. V shed 3 bases and J shed 1 base, with 12 bases lying between them. The germline V gene encodes CDR1 MNHEY and CDR2 SMNVEV (reference sequence).

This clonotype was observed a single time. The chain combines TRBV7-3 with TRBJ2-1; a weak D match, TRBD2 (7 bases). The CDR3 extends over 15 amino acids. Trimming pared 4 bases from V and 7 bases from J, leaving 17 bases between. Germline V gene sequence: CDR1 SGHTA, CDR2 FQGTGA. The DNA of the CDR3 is TGTGCCAGCAGCTCCGGCGGGGGCTTAGGTAATGAGCAGTTCTTC. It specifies CASSSGGGLGNEQFF.

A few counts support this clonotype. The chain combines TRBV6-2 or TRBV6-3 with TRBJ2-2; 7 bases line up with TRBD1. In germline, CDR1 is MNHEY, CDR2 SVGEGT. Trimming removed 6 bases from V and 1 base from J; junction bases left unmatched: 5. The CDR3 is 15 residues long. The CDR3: CASRKRTGNTGELFF. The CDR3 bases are TGTGCCAGCAGAAAACGGACAGGGAACACCGGGGAGCTGTTTTTT.

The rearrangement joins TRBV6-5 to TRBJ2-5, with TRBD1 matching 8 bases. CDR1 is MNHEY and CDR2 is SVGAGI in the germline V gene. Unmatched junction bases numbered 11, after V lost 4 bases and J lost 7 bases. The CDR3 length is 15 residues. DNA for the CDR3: TGTGCCAGCAGTTCCCGGGACAGGTCATGCGGGACCCAGTACTTC. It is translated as CASSSRDRSCGTQYF.

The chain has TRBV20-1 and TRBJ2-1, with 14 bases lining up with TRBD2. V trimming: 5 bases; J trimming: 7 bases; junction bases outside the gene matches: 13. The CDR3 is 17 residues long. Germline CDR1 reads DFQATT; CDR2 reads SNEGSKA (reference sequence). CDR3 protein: CSASTGTSGSEWNEQFF. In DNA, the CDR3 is TGCAGTGCTTCTACCGGGACTAGCGGGAGTGAGTGGAATGAGCAGTTCTTC.

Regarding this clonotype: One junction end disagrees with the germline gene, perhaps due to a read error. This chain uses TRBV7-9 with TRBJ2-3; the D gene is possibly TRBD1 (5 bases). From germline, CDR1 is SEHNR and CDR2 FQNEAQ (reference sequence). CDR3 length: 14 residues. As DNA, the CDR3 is TGTGCCAGCAGCTTAGATGGTAGCACAGGTACGCAGTATTTT. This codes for CASSLDGSTGTQYF. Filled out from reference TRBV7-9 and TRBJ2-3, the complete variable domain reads DTGVSQNPRHKITKRGQNVTFRCDPISEHNRLYWYRQTLGQGPEFLTYFQNEAQLEKSRLLSDRFSAERPKGSFSTLEIQRTEQGDSAMYLCASSLDGSTGTQYFGPGTRLTVL.

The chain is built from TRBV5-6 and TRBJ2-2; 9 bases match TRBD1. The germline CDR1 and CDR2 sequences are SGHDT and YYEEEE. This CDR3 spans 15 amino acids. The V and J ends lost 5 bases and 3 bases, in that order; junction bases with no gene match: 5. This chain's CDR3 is CASRTTGGHTGELFF. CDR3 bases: TGTGCCAGCAGGACGACAGGGGGTCACACCGGGGAGCTGTTTTTT.

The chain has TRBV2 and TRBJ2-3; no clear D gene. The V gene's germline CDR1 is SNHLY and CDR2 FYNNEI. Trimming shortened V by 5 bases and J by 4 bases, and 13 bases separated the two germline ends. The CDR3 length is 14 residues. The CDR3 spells CASSYLVRADTQYF. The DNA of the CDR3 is TGTGCCAGCAGTTACCTAGTCCGGGCAGATACGCAGTATTTT. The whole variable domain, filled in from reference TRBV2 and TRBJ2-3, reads EPEVTQTPSHQVTQMGQEVILRCVPISNHLYFYWYRQILGQKVEFLVSFYNNEISEKSEIFDDQFSVERPDGSNFTLKIRSTKLEDSAMYFCASSYLVRADTQYFGPGTRLTVL.

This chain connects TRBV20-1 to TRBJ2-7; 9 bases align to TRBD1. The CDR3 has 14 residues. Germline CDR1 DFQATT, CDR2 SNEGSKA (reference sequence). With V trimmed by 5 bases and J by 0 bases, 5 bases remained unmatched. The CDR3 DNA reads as TGCAGTGCTCTCGGGACAGGGAGCTCCTACGAGCAGTACTTC. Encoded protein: CSALGTGSSYEQYF.